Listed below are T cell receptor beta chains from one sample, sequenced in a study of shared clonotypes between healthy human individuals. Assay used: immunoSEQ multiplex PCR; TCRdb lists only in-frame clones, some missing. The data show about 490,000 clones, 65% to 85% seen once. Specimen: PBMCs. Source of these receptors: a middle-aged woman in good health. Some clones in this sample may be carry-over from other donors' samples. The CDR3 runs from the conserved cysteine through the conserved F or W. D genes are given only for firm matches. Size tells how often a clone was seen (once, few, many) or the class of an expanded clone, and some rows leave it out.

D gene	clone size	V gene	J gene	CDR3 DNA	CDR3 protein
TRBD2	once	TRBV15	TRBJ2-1	TGTGCCACCAGCAGAGACCTAGCGGGAGGATACAATGAGCAGTTCTTC	CATSRDLAGGYNEQFF
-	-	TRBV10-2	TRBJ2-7	TGCGCCAGCGTTGGCGACCGCTCCTACGAGCAGTACTTC	CASVGDRSYEQYF
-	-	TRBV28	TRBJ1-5	TGTGCCAGCAGTCCCCACATCCCAATACGCAAAACAGGGAAAAGCGATCAGCCCCAGCATTTT	CASSPHIPIRKTGKSDQPQHF
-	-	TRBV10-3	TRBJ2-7	TGTGCCGCCACGGGGGGACAACCACCCTACGAGCAGTACTTC	CAATGGQPPYEQYF
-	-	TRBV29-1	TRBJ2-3	TGCAGCCTGGGTGGAGTGAGCACAGATACGCAGTATTTT	CSLGGVSTDTQYF
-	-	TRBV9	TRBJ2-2	TGTGCCAGCAGCGTAGTAGGAGGTAACACCGGGGAGCTGTTTTTT	CASSVVGGNTGELFF
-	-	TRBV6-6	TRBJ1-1	TGTGCCAGCAACCCGCTTCCGGACAGCTTAAAAGAAGCTTTCTTT	CASNPLPDSLKEAFF
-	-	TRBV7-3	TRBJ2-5	TGTGCCAGCAGCTTAAAGGCAGGGGTGGGAGAGACCCAGTACTTC	CASSLKAGVGETQYF
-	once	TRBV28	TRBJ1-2	TGTGCCAGCAGGGGTATGCTAGATCCTTATGGCTACACCTTC	CASRGMLDPYGYTF
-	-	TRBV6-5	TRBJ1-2	TGTGCCAGCAGGACCGACAGCAACTATGGCTACACCTTC	CASRTDSNYGYTF
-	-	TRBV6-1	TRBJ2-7	TGTGCCAGCAGTGACGCCAGGGGCTACGAGCAGTACTTC	CASSDARGYEQYF
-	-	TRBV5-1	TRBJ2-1	TGCGCCAGCAGCTTTTTAGCGATGTCCTACAATGAGCAGTTCTTC	CASSFLAMSYNEQFF
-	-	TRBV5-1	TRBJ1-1	TGCGCCAGCAGCTACACGGCAGGGTATAGCACTGAAGCTTTCTTT	CASSYTAGYSTEAFF
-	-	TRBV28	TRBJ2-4	TGTGCCAGCAGTTCCTCCTTCGCTAAAAACATTCAGTACTTC	CASSSSFAKNIQYF
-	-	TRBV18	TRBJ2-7	TGTGCCAGCTCACCACGGATAACTGACTCCTACGAGCAGTACTTC	CASSPRITDSYEQYF
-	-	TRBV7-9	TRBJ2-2	TGTGCCAGCATCTCGGGGGCGAACACCGGGGAGCTGTTTTTT	CASISGANTGELFF
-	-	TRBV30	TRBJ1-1	TGTGCCTGGAGGGAGACTCTTACAGGGCCCCTGGACACTGAAGCTTTCTTT	CAWRETLTGPLDTEAFF
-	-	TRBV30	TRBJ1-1	TGTGCCTGGAGCTGGGGGGCGGTGAACACTGAAGCTTTCTTT	CAWSWGAVNTEAFF
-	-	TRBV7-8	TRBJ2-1	TGTGCCAGCAGCCCCATCAGGGGGGGTGGAGGTGAGCAGTTCTTC	CASSPIRGGGGEQFF
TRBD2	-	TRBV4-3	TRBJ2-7	TGCGCCAGCAGCCAAGATCCCAACCCACGAAGTAGCGGGCAGAGCTCCTACGAGCAGTACTTC	CASSQDPNPRSSGQSSYEQYF
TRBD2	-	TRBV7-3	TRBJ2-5	TGTGCCAGCAGCTTAAACGGCGGGAGGGAGACCCAGTACTTC	CASSLNGGRETQYF
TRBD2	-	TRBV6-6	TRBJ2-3	TGTGCCAGCGGGACTAGCGGGAGAGGGGGCACAGATACGCAGTATTTT	CASGTSGRGGTDTQYF
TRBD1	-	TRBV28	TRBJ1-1	TGTGCCAGCAGTCCCTCGGGACAGGGTAACACTGAAGCTTTCTTT	CASSPSGQGNTEAFF
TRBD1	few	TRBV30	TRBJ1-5	TGTGCCTGGAGAGCCGGGACAGGGGATAGCAATCAGCCCCAGCATTTT	CAWRAGTGDSNQPQHF
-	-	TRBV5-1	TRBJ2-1	TGCGCCAGCAGGGGAGAGGGACTTGAGCAGTTCTTC	CASRGEGLEQFF
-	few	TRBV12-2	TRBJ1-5	TGTGCAAGTCGCTTAGGGACAGGCACCCATCAGCCCCAGCATTTT	CASRLGTGTHQPQHF
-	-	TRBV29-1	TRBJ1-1	TGCAGCGTTGAAGACTCTAGGAACACTGAAGCTTTCTTT	CSVEDSRNTEAFF
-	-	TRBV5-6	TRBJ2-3	TGTGCCAGCACCCCCTCCGGGGCAGATACGCAGTATTTT	CASTPSGADTQYF
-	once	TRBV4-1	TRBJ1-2	TGCGCCAGCAGCCAACCCCGCGGGGGGTCCGCCTATGGCTACACCTTC	CASSQPRGGSAYGYTF
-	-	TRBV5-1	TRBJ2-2	TGCGCCAGCAGGGACACCTCTAACACCGGGGAGCTGTTTTTT	CASRDTSNTGELFF
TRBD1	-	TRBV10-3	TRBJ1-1	TGTGCCATCAGTGTAACTGGGACAGACACTGAAGCTTTCTTT	CAISVTGTDTEAFF
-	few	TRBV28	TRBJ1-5	TGTGCCACCGAAGGACAGCCGCCCCAGCATTTT	CATEGQPPQHF
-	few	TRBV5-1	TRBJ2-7	TGCGCCAGCAGGTTAGATATGAGGGAGCAGTACTTC	CASRLDMREQYF
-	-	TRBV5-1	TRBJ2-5	TGCGCCAGCAGCTTGGCTCCCCGGGCGGCACAAGAGACCCAGTACTTC	CASSLAPRAAQETQYF
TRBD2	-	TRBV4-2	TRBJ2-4	TGTGCCAGCAGCCAAGTTACAAGCGGGAGAAGGGGGGCCAAAAACATTCAGTACTTC	CASSQVTSGRRGAKNIQYF
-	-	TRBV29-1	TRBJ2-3	TGCAGCGTTGTACCCATTCAGCGGAGCACAGATACGCAGTATTTT	CSVVPIQRSTDTQYF
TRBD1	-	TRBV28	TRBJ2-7	TGTGCCAGCAGAGGCGGGACAGGGACCTACGAGCAGTACTTC	CASRGGTGTYEQYF
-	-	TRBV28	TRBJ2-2	TGTGCCAGCAGTTTATGGGCAAACACCGGGGAGCTGTTTTTT	CASSLWANTGELFF
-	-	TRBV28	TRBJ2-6	TGTGCCAGCAGCCCACATATTAGGACCGCCCTCGGAGGGGCCAACGTCCTGACTTTC	CASSPHIRTALGGANVLTF
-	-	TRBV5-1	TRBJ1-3	TGCGCCAGCAGCTTGGCGGGGGGGTCTGGAAACACCATATATTTT	CASSLAGGSGNTIYF
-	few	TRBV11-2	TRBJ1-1	TGTGCCAGCAGCTTAGGACAGGTGAACACTGAAGCTTTCTTT	CASSLGQVNTEAFF
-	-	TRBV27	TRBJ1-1	TGTGCCAGCAGTTATTTGGAAGGACCTGAAGCTTTCTTT	CASSYLEGPEAFF
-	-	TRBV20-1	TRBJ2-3	TGCAGTGCTAGTATCACAGATACGCAGTATTTT	CSASITDTQYF
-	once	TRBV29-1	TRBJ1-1	TGCAGCGTTGATCCCGGGGGCCCGTGGACTGAAGCTTTCTTT	CSVDPGGPWTEAFF
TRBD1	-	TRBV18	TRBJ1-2	TGTGCCAGCTCGCCGGGACAGAACTATGGCTACACCTTC	CASSPGQNYGYTF
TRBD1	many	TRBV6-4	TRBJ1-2	TGTGCCAGCAGCCCGACAGGGTTTTCTAACTATGGCTACACCTTC	CASSPTGFSNYGYTF
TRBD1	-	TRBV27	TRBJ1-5	TGTGCCAGCCGGGACAGGGGGCGCCGCAATCAGCCCCAGCATTTT	CASRDRGRRNQPQHF
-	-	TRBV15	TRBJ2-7	TGTGCCACCAGCGGCCGGACTGTCAACGAGCAGTACTTC	CATSGRTVNEQYF
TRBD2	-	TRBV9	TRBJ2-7	TGTGCCAGCAGCGCTAGCGGTGGTAGTTACGAGCAGTACTTC	CASSASGGSYEQYF
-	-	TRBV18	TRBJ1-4	TGTGCCAGCTCACCTGGGCCTATTACAGCAACTAATGAAAAACTGTTTTTT	CASSPGPITATNEKLFF
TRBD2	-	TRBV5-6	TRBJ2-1	TGTGCCAGCAGCTTGGGACTAGCGGGGTACAATGAGCAGTTCTTC	CASSLGLAGYNEQFF